This TCR beta chain derives from a study of blood T cell repertoires in COVID-19. The method was immunoSEQ multiplex PCR; TCRdb's version includes in-frame clones alone and lacks a portion of them. The data show approximately 100,000 clones, with around 85% seen just once and approximately 15% held by the top ten. The receptor comes from a woman in her sixties with acute or convalescent COVID-19. Sample: peripheral blood.

The chain's CDR3 is CAISERTEGFETQYF. The CDR3 DNA reads as TGTGCCATCAGTGAACGGACTGAGGGCTTCGAGACCCAGTACTTC. The rearrangement joins TRBV10-3 to TRBJ2-5, with a possible D match to TRBD2 (5 bases). V was clipped by 3 bases and J by 5 bases, with 16 bases between them. This CDR3 spans 15 amino acids. The germline V gene has CDR1 ENHRY and CDR2 SYGVKD.